This record concerns one T cell receptor (beta chain) sequence. This specimen comes from a study of response to subunit inactivated influenza vaccine. The CDR3 extends over 14 amino acids. V dropped 11 bases and J dropped 2 bases, with 16 bases sitting between them. TCRdb independently ran MiXCR on the RT-PCR reads; one entry per CDR3 protein. The table lists roughly 760,000 distinct CDR3 sequences, 21% of them singletons, with roughly a tenth in the top ten. Specimen: PBMCs from blood, collected around 5 days after vaccination. The chain uses TRBV12-3 or TRBV12-4 and TRBJ2-1; D uncertain. The TCR was taken from a man aged 45-60 years who received an inactivated influenza vaccine. The CDR3 region is CAHVNAVTYNEQFF. CDR3 nucleotide sequence: TGTGCCCACGTCAACGCCGTCACCTACAATGAGCAGTTCTTC.